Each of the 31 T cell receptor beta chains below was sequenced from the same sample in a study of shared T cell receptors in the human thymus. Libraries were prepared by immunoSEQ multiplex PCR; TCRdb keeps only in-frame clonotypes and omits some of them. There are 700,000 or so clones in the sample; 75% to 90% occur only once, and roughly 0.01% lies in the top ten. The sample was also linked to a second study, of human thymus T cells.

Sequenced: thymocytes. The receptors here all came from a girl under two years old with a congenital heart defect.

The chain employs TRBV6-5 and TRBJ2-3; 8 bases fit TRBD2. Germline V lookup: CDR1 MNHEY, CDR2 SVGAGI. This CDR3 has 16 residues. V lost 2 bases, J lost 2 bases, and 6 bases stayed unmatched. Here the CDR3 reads CASSYTRAGATDTQYF. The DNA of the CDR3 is TGTGCCAGCAGTTACACTAGAGCGGGGGCCACAGATACGCAGTATTTT.

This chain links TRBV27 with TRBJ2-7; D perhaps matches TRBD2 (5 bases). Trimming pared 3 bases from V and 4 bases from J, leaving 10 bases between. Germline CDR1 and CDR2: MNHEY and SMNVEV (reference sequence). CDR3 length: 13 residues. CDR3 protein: CASSFSRGYEQYF. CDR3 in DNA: TGTGCCAGCAGTTTTAGCCGGGGATACGAGCAGTACTTC.

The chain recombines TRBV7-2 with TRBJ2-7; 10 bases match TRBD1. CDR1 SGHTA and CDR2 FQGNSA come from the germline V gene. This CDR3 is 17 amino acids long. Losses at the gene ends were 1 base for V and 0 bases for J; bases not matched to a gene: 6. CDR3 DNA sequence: TGTGCCAGCAGCTTAGGCCGACAGGGGGCGAGCTCCTACGAGCAGTACTTC. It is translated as CASSLGRQGASSYEQYF.

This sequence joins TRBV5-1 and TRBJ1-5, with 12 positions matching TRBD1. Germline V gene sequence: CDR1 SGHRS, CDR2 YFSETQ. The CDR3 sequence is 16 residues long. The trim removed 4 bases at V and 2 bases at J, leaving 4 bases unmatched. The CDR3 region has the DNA TGCGCCAGCAGCCGCGGGACAGGGGGCGGCAATCAGCCCCAGCATTTT. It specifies CASSRGTGGGNQPQHF.

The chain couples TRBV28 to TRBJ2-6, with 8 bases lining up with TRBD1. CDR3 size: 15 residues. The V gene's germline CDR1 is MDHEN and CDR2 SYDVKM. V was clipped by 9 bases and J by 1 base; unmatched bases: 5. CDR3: CASRHRGSGANVLTF. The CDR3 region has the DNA TGTGCCAGTAGACACAGGGGGTCTGGGGCCAACGTCCTGACTTTC.

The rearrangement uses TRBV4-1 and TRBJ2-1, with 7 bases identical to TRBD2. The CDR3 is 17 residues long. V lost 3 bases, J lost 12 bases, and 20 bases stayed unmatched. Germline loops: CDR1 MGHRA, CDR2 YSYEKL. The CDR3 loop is CASSHWNPGGRRSAQFF. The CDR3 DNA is TGCGCCAGCAGCCATTGGAATCCGGGGGGTCGAAGGTCAGCGCAGTTCTTC.

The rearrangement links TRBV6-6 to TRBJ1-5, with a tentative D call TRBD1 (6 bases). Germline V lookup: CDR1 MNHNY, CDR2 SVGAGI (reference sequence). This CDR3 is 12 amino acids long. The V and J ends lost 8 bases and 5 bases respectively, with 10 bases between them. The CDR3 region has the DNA TGTGCCAGCGACAAGGGGGATCAGCCCCAGCATTTT. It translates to CASDKGDQPQHF.

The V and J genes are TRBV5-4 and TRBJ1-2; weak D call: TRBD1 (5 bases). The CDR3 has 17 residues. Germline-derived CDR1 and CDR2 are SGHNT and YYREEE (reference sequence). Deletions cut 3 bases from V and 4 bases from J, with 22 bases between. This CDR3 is CASSWYERGECAYGYTF. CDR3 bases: TGTGCCAGCAGCTGGTACGAAAGGGGCGAGTGCGCCTATGGCTACACCTTC.

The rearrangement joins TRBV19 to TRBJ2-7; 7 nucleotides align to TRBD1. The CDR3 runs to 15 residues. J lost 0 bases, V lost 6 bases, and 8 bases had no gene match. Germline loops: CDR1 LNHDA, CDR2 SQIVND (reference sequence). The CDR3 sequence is CASRPTGTDSYEQYF. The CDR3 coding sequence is TGTGCCAGTAGGCCGACCGGGACAGACTCCTACGAGCAGTACTTC.

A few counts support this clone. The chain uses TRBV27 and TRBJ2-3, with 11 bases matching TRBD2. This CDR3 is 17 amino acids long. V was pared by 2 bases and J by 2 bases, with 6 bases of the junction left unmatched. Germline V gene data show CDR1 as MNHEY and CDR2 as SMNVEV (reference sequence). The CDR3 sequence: CASSLRGTSGDTDTQYF. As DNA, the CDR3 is TGTGCCAGCAGTTTAAGGGGGACTAGCGGAGACACAGATACGCAGTATTTT.

In DNA form, the CDR3 reads TGCGCCAGCAGCTTGGTTGGGGGGAAGGGGCAGTTCTTC. Translated: CASSLVGGKGQFF. This chain connects TRBV5-1 to TRBJ2-1; TRBD2 might be the D (6 bases). The V gene's germline CDR1 is SGHRS and CDR2 YFSETQ. V was clipped by 0 bases and J by 12 bases, with 13 bases between them. The CDR3 is made up of 13 amino acids.

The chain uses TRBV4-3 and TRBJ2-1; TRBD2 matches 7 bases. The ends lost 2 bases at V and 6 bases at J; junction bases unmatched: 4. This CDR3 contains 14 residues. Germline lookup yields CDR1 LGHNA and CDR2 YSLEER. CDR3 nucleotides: TGCGCCAGCAGCCAAAGGGACTACACCAATGAGCAGTTCTTC. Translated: CASSQRDYTNEQFF.

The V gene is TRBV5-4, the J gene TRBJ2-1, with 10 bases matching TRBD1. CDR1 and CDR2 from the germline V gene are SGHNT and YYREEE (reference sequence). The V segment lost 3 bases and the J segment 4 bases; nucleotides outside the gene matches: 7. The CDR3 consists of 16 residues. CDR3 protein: CASSYPGQGLYNEQFF. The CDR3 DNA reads TGTGCCAGCAGCTATCCGGGACAGGGGCTTTACAATGAGCAGTTCTTC.

The DNA of the CDR3 is TGCGCCAGCAGCTTGGTCGGAGCGGGGGACCTCACAGATACGCAGTATTTT. It is translated as CASSLVGAGDLTDTQYF. The genes are TRBV5-1 and TRBJ2-3, with 8 bases fitting TRBD2. CDR1 is SGHRS and CDR2 is YFSETQ in the germline V gene. The CDR3 has 17 amino acids. V gave up 0 bases and J gave up 2 bases; unmatched junction bases: 8.

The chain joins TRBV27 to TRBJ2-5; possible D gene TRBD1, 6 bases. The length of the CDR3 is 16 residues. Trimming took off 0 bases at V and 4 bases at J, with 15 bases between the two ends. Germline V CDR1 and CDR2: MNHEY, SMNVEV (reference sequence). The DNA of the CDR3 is TGTGCCAGCAGTTTATCGTTCCAGGGGTCAAGAGAGACCCAGTACTTC. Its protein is CASSLSFQGSRETQYF.

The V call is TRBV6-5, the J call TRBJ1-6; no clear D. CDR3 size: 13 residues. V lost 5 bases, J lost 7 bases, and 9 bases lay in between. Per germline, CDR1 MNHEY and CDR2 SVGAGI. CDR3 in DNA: TGTGCCAGCAGTCTAACGGGAAATTCACCCCTCCACTTT. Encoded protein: CASSLTGNSPLHF.

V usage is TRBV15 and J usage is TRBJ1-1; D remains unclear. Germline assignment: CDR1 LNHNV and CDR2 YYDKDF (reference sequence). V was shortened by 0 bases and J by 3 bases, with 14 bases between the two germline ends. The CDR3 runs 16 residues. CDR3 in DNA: TGTGCCACCAGCAGAGAAGCCCGTGGGAGGTACACTGAAGCTTTCTTT. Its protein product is CATSREARGRYTEAFF. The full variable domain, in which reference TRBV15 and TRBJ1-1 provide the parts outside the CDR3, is DAMVIQNPRYQVTQFGKPVTLSCSQTLNHNVMYWYQQKSSQAPKLLFHYYDKDFNNEADTPDNFQSRRPNTSFCFLDIRSPGLGDTAMYLCATSREARGRYTEAFFGQGTRLTVV.

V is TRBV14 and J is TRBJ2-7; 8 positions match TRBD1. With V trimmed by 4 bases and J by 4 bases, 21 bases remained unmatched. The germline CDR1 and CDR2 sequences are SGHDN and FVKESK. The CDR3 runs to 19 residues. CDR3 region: CASSRYPASAGQDYYEQYF. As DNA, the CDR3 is TGTGCCAGCAGCCGGTACCCGGCGTCGGCGGGACAGGATTATTACGAGCAGTACTTC.

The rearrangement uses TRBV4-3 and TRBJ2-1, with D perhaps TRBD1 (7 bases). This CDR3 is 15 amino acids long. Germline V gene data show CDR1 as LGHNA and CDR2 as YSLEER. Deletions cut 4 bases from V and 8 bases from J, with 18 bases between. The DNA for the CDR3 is TGCGCCAGCAGCCCAGGGGGGCGGTTCGTCGATGAGCAGTTCTTC. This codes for CASSPGGRFVDEQFF.

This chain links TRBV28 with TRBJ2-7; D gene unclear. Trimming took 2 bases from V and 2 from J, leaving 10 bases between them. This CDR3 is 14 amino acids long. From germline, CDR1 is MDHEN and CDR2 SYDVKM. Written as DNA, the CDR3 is TGTGCCAGCAGTTTAGAGCGACCGGCCTACGAGCAGTACTTC. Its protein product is CASSLERPAYEQYF.

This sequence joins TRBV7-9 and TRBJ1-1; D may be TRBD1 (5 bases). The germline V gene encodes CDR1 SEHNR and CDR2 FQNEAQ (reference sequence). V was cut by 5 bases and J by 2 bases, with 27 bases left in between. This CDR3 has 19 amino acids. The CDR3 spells CASSPRASGPGMGNTEAFF. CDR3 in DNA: TGTGCCAGCAGCCCCCGCGCGTCAGGTCCAGGGATGGGAAACACTGAAGCTTTCTTT. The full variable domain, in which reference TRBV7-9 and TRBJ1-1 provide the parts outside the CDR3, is DTGVSQNPRHKITKRGQNVTFRCDPISEHNRLYWYRQTLGQGPEFLTYFQNEAQLEKSRLLSDRFSAERPKGSFSTLEIQRTEQGDSAMYLCASSPRASGPGMGNTEAFFGQGTRLTVV.

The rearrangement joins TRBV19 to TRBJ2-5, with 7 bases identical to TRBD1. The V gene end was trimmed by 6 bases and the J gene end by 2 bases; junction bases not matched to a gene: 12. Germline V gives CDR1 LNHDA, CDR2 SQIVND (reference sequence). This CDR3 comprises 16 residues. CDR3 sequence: CASRGRRDRTQETQYF. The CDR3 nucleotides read TGTGCCAGTAGGGGCAGACGGGACAGAACACAAGAGACCCAGTACTTC.

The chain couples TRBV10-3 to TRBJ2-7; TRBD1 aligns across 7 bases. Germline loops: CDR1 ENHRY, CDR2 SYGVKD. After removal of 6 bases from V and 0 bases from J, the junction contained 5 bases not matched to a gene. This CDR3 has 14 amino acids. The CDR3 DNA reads TGTGCCATCAGACCCAGGGGGAGCTCCTACGAGCAGTACTTC. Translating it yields CAIRPRGSSYEQYF.

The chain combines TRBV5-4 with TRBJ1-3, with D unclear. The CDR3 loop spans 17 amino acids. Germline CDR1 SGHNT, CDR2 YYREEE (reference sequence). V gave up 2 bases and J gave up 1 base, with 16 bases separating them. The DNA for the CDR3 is TGTGCCAGCAGCTTTGCTGGACGGGAAATTTCTGGAAACACCATATATTTT. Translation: CASSFAGREISGNTIYF.

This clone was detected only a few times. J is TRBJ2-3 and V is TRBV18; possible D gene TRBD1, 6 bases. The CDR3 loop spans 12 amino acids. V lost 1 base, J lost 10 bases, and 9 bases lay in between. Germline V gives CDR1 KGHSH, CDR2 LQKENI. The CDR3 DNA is TGTGCCAGCTCACCACAACAGGGAGCGCAGTATTTT. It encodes CASSPQQGAQYF.

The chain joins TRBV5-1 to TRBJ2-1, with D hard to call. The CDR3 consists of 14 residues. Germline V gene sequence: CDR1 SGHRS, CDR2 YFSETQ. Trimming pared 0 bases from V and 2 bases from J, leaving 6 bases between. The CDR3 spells CASSLGQAYNEQFF. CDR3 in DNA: TGCGCCAGCAGCTTGGGGCAGGCCTACAATGAGCAGTTCTTC.

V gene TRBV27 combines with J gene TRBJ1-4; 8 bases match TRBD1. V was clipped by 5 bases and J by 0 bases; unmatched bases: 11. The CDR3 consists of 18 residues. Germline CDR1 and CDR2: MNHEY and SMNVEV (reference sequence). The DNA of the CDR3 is TGTGCCAGCAGTGCCCGGGACAGGACCCCAGCAACTAATGAAAAACTGTTTTTT. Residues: CASSARDRTPATNEKLFF.

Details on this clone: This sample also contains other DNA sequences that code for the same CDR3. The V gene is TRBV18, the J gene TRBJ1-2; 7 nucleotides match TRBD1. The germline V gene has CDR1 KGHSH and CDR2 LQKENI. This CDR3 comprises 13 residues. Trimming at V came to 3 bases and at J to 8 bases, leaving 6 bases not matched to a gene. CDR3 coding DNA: TGTGCCAGCTCACCCTTAGTGACAGGGGGCTACACCTTC. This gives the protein CASSPLVTGGYTF. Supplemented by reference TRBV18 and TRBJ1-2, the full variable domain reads NAGVMQNPRHLVRRRGQEARLRCSPMKGHSHVYWYRQLPEEGLKFMVYLQKENIIDESGMPKERFSAEFPKEGPSILRIQQVVRGDSAAYFCASSPLVTGGYTFGSGTRLTVV.

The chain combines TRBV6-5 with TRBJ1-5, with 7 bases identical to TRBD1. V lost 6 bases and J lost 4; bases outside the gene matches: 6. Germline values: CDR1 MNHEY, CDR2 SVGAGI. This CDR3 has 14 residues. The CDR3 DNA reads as TGTGCCAGCAGCCTGACAGGGAGGAATCAGCCCCAGCATTTT. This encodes CASSLTGRNQPQHF.

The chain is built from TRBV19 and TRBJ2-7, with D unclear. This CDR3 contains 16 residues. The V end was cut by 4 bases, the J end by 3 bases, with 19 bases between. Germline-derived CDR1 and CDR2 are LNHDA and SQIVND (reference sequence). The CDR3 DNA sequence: TGTGCCAGTAGTAACGGTTTCTCAGGCCGAATCTACGAGCAGTACTTC. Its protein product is CASSNGFSGRIYEQYF.

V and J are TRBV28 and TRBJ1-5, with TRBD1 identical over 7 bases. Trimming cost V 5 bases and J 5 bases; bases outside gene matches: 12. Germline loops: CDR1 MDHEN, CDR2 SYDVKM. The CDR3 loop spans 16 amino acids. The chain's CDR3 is CASSPLTGPLDQPQHF. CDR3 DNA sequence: TGTGCCAGCAGTCCCCTGACAGGGCCCTTGGATCAGCCCCAGCATTTT.